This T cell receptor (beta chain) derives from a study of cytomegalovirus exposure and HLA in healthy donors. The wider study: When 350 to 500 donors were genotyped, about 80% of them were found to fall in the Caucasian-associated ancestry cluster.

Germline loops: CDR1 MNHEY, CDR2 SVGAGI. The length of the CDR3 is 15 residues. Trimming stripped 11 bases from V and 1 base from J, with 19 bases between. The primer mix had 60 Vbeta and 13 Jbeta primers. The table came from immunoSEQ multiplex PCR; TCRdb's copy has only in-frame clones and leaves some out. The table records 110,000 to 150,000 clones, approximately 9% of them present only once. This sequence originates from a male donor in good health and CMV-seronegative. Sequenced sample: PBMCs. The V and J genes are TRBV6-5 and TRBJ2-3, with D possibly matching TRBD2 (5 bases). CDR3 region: CAVQRVWGGTDTQYF. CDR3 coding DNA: TGTGCCGTTCAAAGGGTATGGGGAGGCACAGATACGCAGTATTTT.